This T cell receptor beta chain was profiled in a study of persistence of HIV-infected CD4 T cells (dated by TCRdb to the early 2020s). For context, the study as a whole: CMV- and HIV-1 Gag-responding CD4+ T cells were isolated from ART-treated individuals so that antigen-driven clonal expansion of HIV-1-infected cells could be examined. Peripheral blood samples of up to roughly 180 mL were obtained at multiple time points, with the exception of two participants, for whom leukapheresis was performed at a single time point. For the TCR cluster analysis across participants, about 8 participants were included for CMV and about seven participants for Gag. The median time the participants had spent on suppressive ART was around eight years. TCRbeta sequencing assessed the clonality of all cells in each sorted population, while proviral sequencing assessed the clonality of infected cells.

Overall study outcomes, separate from this receptor: Only a small number of individuals took part in the study, and the range of antigens tested was limited. Restriction of bulk TCR analyses to the rare CMV-responding cells that actually carried HIV-1 proviruses was not possible. Degenerate expanded CDR3beta sequences were enriched in antigen-responding cells, suggesting convergent selection of CD4+ responses to CMV and Gag. TCR oligoclonality correlated with proviral oligoclonality within the same sorted populations. Significantly lower TCRbeta richness was observed in CMV- and Gag-responding cells than in anti-CD3/anti-CD28-responding cells, and higher oligoclonality was observed in CMV-responding cells than in CD3/CD28-stimulated and Gag-responding cells.

The immunoSEQ hsTCRB assay version 4, run in survey mode, was used to sequence TCRbeta repertoires from genomic DNA. For TCRbeta sequencing, genomic DNA was diluted to about 9.1 ng/uL, and up to roughly 1 ug was used per sample. The authors processed their data as follows. Analysis of the TCRbeta data was done in ImmunoSeq Analyzer 3.0, and diversity was computed on productive nucleotide rearrangements. Lower-bound TCR diversity was estimated with the improved Chao index, and clonality with the Gini coefficient using the Immunarch R package. Different nucleotide rearrangements encoding the same CDR3beta amino acid sequence were treated as distinct clonotypes. Differential abundance analysis identified TCRbeta sequences significantly enriched in antigen-responding cells relative to anti-CD3/anti-CD28-activated cells. TCRs were clustered by predicted peptide-MHC specificity with GLIPH2, both within individual participants and across merged participant data sets. Sourced from immuneACCESS, this table was stored by TCRdb with only in-frame sequences that have V and J called. A share of the clones is absent; for the studies checked, an unresolved V gene accounts for under half, and the remainder has no known explanation. V and J calls and clone size follow that table, whereas D and trimming were derived from the DNA. For this sample the table gives under 40,000 clones, of which 82% were detected only once. The ten largest clonotypes hold around 6% of the sample.

The intended sense of this specimen's treatment or condition label: suppressive antiretroviral therapy. Lysates of CMV-infected fibroblasts were used at about 10 ug/mL for cell stimulation. Memory CD4+ T cells that did not respond, being CD40L-negative, CD69-negative and CD45RO-high, were sorted as memory populations depleted of antigen-responding cells. HIV-1-infected adults in whom suppressive ART had been started during chronic infection were enrolled as participants. Participants had undetectable plasma HIV-1 RNA below 50 copies/mL for at least 4 years. To be included, participants needed a CD4+ T cell count above 400 cells/uL and a positive CMV serology. Before stimulation, PBMCs were isolated using density centrifugation and then depleted of CD8+ T cells. Stimulation of CD8-depleted PBMCs was carried out for about 19 hours with anti-CD28/CD49d costimulation, CD40-blocking antibody and enfuvirtide, to prevent new infections. Cell sorting was performed on a Beckman Coulter MoFlo Legacy or XDP sorter, and dead cells were excluded with propidium iodide. For samples with more than one million cells, genomic DNA was extracted with the QIAamp DNA Mini Kit, and for all other samples the Quick-DNA Microprep Kit was used.

Concerning this clone itself: Its recognized antigen is unknown. Base qualities are missing; no much larger clone stands one base away.

Including the terminal cysteine and phenylalanine, the CDR3 comprises 15 residues. Here the CDR3 DNA is all that survives: 45 bases in frame from base 1. V is cut back by 8 bases and J by 7 bases, with 11 bases in the junction unmatched. Looking up the germline V gene yields CDR1 MGHDK and CDR2 SYGVNS. The clonotype was recovered from an adult woman with HIV who was CMV-seropositive. The rearrangement combines TRBV25-1 with TRBJ2-1; a stretch of 10 junction bases matches TRBD2. The material sequenced was CD4+ T cells sorted from PBMCs after approximately 19-hour stimulation, taken from a patient who received antiretroviral therapy. The meaning of the sample's cell subset or site label: CD40L-CD69- CD45RO-high memory CD4 T cells not responding to CMV lysate. The DNA sequence is as follows: TGTGCCAGCCTACCCCGGAGCGGGAGGGTGAATGAGCAGTTCTTC. It specifies CASLPRSGRVNEQFF. The variable domain in full, with residues beyond the CDR3 obtained from the reference TRBV25-1 and TRBJ2-1 genes, is EADIYQTPRYLVIGTGKKITLECSQTMGHDKMYWYQQDPGMELHLIHYSYGVNSTEKGDLSSESTVSRIRTEHFPLTLESARPSHTSQYLCASLPRSGRVNEQFFGPGTRLTVL.